These 3 T cell receptor beta chains share one sample of origin, sequenced in a study of identical twins. TCRdb called the 5' RACE reads again in MiXCR, with one record for every CDR3 protein. Of about 470,000 distinct CDR3 sequences in the sample, approximately 25% were seen once. The same specimen was also included in a second study, on T cells expressing NK-cell markers.

The specimen sequenced was CD4+ T cells sorted from blood. Every receptor here comes from a young woman in good health.

The chain employs TRBV6-5 and TRBJ2-7, with 12 bases identical to TRBD2. Trimming at V came to 2 bases and at J to 5 bases, leaving 4 bases not matched to a gene. Germline CDR1 MNHEY, CDR2 SVGAGI. This CDR3 is 15 amino acids long. The CDR3 protein is CASSYATSGSHEQYF. The CDR3 coding sequence is TGTGCCAGCAGTTACGCGACTAGCGGGAGCCACGAGCAGTACTTC.

The genes are TRBV7-9 and TRBJ1-1; D is unclear. The germline V gene has CDR1 SEHNR and CDR2 FQNEAQ (reference sequence). The CDR3 has 14 residues. Trimming cost V 1 base and J 2 bases, with 8 bases left between them. CDR3 DNA sequence: TGTGCCAGCAGCTTAGACTTGTCCAACACTGAAGCTTTCTTT. Its protein is CASSLDLSNTEAFF.

This sequence joins TRBV6-1 and TRBJ2-6; D uncertain. Germline V gene sequence: CDR1 MNHNS, CDR2 SASEGT. V was shortened by 6 bases and J by 2 bases, with 5 bases between the two germline ends. This CDR3 region has 13 residues. The DNA of the CDR3 is TGTGCCAGCAGGACTGCTGGGGCCAACGTCCTGACTTTC. Translation: CASRTAGANVLTF.